Listed below are T cell receptor beta chains from one sample, sequenced in a study of T cell responses to AZD1222 COVID-19 vaccine. Measured with immunoSEQ multiplex PCR; TCRdb has only the in-frame clones, and not every one. Counted here are tens of thousands of clones, more than 85% occurring once; the ten biggest clones make up roughly 5.2%. The material sequenced was peripheral blood, taken on day 0 of AZD1222 vaccination. Receptors originate from an adult in good health. Both conserved end residues are part of each CDR3. A D gene is named only where the DNA matches it firmly. Rows give clone size only sometimes, using once, few, many, or a class for an expanded clone.

clone_size,d_call,j_call,v_call,cdr3_nt,cdr3_aa
NA,TRBD2,TRBJ2-3,TRBV11-2,TGTGCCAGCAGCCCGACTAGCGGGGGTAATACGCAGTATTTT,CASSPTSGGNTQYF
NA,TRBD1,TRBJ1-5,TRBV28,TGTGCCAGCAGTTCCGGGACAGGAACCCAGCATTTT,CASSSGTGTQHF
NA,NA,TRBJ2-5,TRBV9,TGTGCCAGCAGCGTAGGGGCAGGGCTAGAGACCCAGTACTTC,CASSVGAGLETQYF
NA,NA,TRBJ1-2,TRBV15,TGTGCCACCAGCAGGGGGCCCTCTAGCAATGGCTACACCTTC,CATSRGPSSNGYTF
NA,NA,TRBJ1-2,TRBV15,TGTGCCACCAGCAGAGCAACAGGGAACTATGGCTACACCTTC,CATSRATGNYGYTF
NA,TRBD1,TRBJ1-2,TRBV19,TGTGCCAGTACCCCAGCGGGATTGACAGGGGCCCATGGCTACACCTTC,CASTPAGLTGAHGYTF
NA,TRBD1,TRBJ2-1,TRBV7-9,TGTGCCAGCAGCTTAGGAAGACAGGGCAGTGGGTTCTTC,CASSLGRQGSGFF
NA,TRBD2,TRBJ2-1,TRBV7-8,TGTGCCAGCAGCTTAGCGCTAGGGACTAGCGGGGGATACAATGAGCAGTTCTTC,CASSLALGTSGGYNEQFF
NA,TRBD1,TRBJ1-5,TRBV28,TGTGCCAGCAGCACGTACCGACAGGGAGGTCAGCCCCAGCATTTT,CASSTYRQGGQPQHF
once,TRBD2,TRBJ2-3,TRBV19,TGTGCCAGTAGTTACTTTCGTGGTAGCGGGGGCGTGACAGATACGCAGTATTTT,CASSYFRGSGGVTDTQYF
NA,NA,TRBJ2-5,TRBV11-2,TGTGCCAGCAGCTTATCAGGGGTGGTCCAGTACTTC,CASSLSGVVQYF
NA,NA,TRBJ1-4,TRBV28,TGTGCCAGCAGTTTTGGGGGCCCCACAACTAATGAAAAACTGTTTTTT,CASSFGGPTTNEKLFF
once,TRBD2,TRBJ2-5,TRBV4-3,TGCGCCAGCAGCCAAGGAGCGGGGTCCTCTAAAGAGACCCAGTACTTC,CASSQGAGSSKETQYF
NA,TRBD1,TRBJ1-4,TRBV5-6,TGTGCCAGCAGCCTACCGGGACAGGGGGATGAAAAACTGTTTTTT,CASSLPGQGDEKLFF
NA,NA,TRBJ1-2,TRBV6-6,TGTGCCAGCAGCGATAAAGGGGTTGCCGCCTATGGCTACACCTTC,CASSDKGVAAYGYTF
NA,TRBD2,TRBJ2-5,TRBV6-5,TGTGCCAGCAGTACTAGCGGGGGGAAACAAGAGACCCAGTACTTC,CASSTSGGKQETQYF
NA,TRBD1,TRBJ1-3,TRBV6-6,TGTGCCAGCAGTTACGTAGGGGGCGGAAACACCATATATTTT,CASSYVGGGNTIYF